Presented here are 10 T cell receptor beta chains from one specimen sequenced in a study of blood T cell repertoires in COVID-19. Method: immunoSEQ multiplex PCR; TCRdb's copy keeps in-frame clones and lacks some. The table shows fewer than 300,000 clones, with around 90% occurring only once. Material for sequencing was peripheral blood. Source of these receptors: a man aged 18 to 30 with active or convalescent COVID-19.

This chain links TRBV2 with TRBJ1-2, with D possibly matching TRBD1 (6 bases). CDR3 size: 13 residues. The V gene lost 5 bases and the J gene lost 5 bases, with 12 bases spanning the gap. The germline V gene has CDR1 SNHLY and CDR2 FYNNEI. CDR3 region: CASSRGGLYGYTF. CDR3 sequence (DNA): TGTGCCAGCAGTAGAGGGGGACTATATGGCTACACCTTC.

J is TRBJ2-2 and V is TRBV11-2; a weak D match, TRBD1 (5 bases). This CDR3 is built from 13 residues. Germline V gene lookup returns CDR1 SGHAT and CDR2 FQNNGV. V was cut by 1 base and J by 5 bases, with 5 bases left in between. CDR3: CASSLAGTGELFF. DNA for the CDR3: TGTGCCAGCAGCTTAGCAGGGACCGGGGAGCTGTTTTTT.

The V and J genes are TRBV10-2 and TRBJ1-5; perhaps TRBD1 as D (5 bases). Trimming took off 6 bases at V and 6 bases at J, with 12 bases between the two ends. Germline loops: CDR1 WSHSY, CDR2 SAAADI. This CDR3 is built from 13 residues. The CDR3 sequence: CASRPDSSQPQHF. The CDR3 nucleotides read TGCGCCAGCAGACCCGACAGTTCTCAGCCCCAGCATTTT.

The rearrangement uses TRBV10-2 and TRBJ1-2, with 8 bases matching TRBD1. Germline V gene data show CDR1 as WSHSY and CDR2 as SAAADI. Trimming cost V 6 bases and J 8 bases; bases outside gene matches: 8. The length of the CDR3 is 13 residues. The CDR3 nucleotides are TGCGCCAGCAGAAGTACAGGGGGAGTCGGCTACACCTTC. This gives the protein CASRSTGGVGYTF.

This chain links TRBV7-6 with TRBJ2-6; D is unclear. CDR1 is SGHVS and CDR2 is FNYEAQ in the germline V gene. The V and J ends lost 4 bases and 0 bases respectively, with 4 bases between them. The CDR3 runs to 14 residues. CDR3 region: CASSSYSGANVLTF. In nucleotides, the CDR3 is TGTGCCAGCAGCTCGTACTCTGGGGCCAACGTCCTGACTTTC.

This chain connects TRBV19 to TRBJ1-5, with 9 bases fitting TRBD1. Germline V gene lookup returns CDR1 LNHDA and CDR2 SQIVND (reference sequence). CDR3 size: 14 residues. Unmatched junction bases numbered 2, after V lost 6 bases and J lost 2 bases. This CDR3 reads CASSRQGGNQPQHF. The CDR3 DNA follows: TGTGCCAGTAGCCGACAGGGGGGCAATCAGCCCCAGCATTTT.

This clone was seen more than once but under ten times. The CDR3 protein is CASSPDGAIFPNTEAFF. CDR3 nucleotide sequence: TGTGCCAGCAGCCCCGACGGAGCCATATTCCCGAACACTGAAGCTTTCTTT. The chain links TRBV9 to TRBJ1-1; D is unclear. Germline V gene data show CDR1 as SGDLS and CDR2 as YYNGEE. The CDR3 runs 17 residues. The ends were cut back, 4 bases at V and 1 base at J, with 20 bases in the middle.

About this clone itself: Other DNA sequences in this sample translate to the same CDR3. V gene TRBV12-3 or TRBV12-4 combines with J gene TRBJ2-7, with a possible D match to TRBD1 (5 bases). The CDR3 contains 13 residues. V was cut by 1 base and J by 2 bases, with 6 bases left in between. As DNA, the CDR3 is TGTGCCAGCAGTTTAGGGACACCCTACGAGCAGTACTTC. Protein: CASSLGTPYEQYF.

V usage is TRBV6-5 and J usage is TRBJ1-5, with 7 bases lining up with TRBD1. Germline V gives CDR1 MNHEY, CDR2 SVGAGI. J was trimmed by 0 bases and V by 5 bases; bases with no gene match: 4. This CDR3 is 15 amino acids long. The CDR3 here is CASSRRQGSNQPQHF. The CDR3 DNA sequence: TGTGCCAGCAGTCGTCGACAGGGTAGCAATCAGCCCCAGCATTTT.

The chain uses TRBV5-6 and TRBJ1-2, with D unclear. Trimming took off 0 bases at V and 10 bases at J, with 7 bases between the two ends. The CDR3 spans 11 residues. The germline V gene has CDR1 SGHDT and CDR2 YYEEEE. CDR3 DNA sequence: TGTGCCAGCAGCTTGGGAGTCGACTACACCTTC. Protein product: CASSLGVDYTF.